A selection of T cell receptor beta chains follows, all from one sample in a study of spatial heterogeneity in lung cancer. TCRdb independently ran MiXCR on the 5' RACE reads; one entry per CDR3 protein. The sample yields fewer than 9,000 distinct CDR3 sequences, around 6.7% seen once. The material was lung tumor tissue, obtained at surgery. These receptors were obtained from a female donor with early-stage non-small cell lung cancer. Both conserved end residues are part of each CDR3. The D gene is left open where the match is weak. The size of a clone is reported for some rows only, either as once, few or many, or as a class for expanded clones.

CDR3 protein	CDR3 DNA	clone size	V gene	J gene	D gene	CDR3 length
CASSQEMDRAGQPQHF	TGTGCCAGCAGCCAAGAGATGGACAGGGCTGGCCAGCCCCAGCATTTT	many	TRBV4-2	TRBJ1-5	TRBD1	16
CASSLDPQATQYF	TGTGCCAGCAGCTTAGATCCCCAGGCTACGCAGTATTTT	many	TRBV11-2	TRBJ2-3	-	13
CASSRGTREGQPQHF	TGTGCCAGCAGCCGGGGAACACGGGAGGGGCAGCCCCAGCATTTT	many	TRBV11-2	TRBJ1-5	-	15
CASTGGIQETQYF	TGTGCCAGCACTGGAGGCATCCAAGAGACCCAGTACTTC	medium-sized	TRBV2	TRBJ2-5	-	13
CASSLRQTQETQYF	TGTGCCAGCAGTCTCCGACAGACCCAAGAGACCCAGTACTTC	many	TRBV27	TRBJ2-5	-	14
CASSDGLGLTQYF	TGTGCCAGCAGTGATGGACTGGGGCTTACGCAGTATTTT	medium-sized	TRBV6-1	TRBJ2-3	-	13
CASKISGRSEQFF	TGTGCCAGCAAGATATCCGGGCGGTCTGAGCAGTTCTTC	many	TRBV28	TRBJ2-1	-	13
CASSLYETSSNEQFF	TGCGCCAGCAGCTTGTATGAGACTAGTTCCAATGAGCAGTTCTTC	many	TRBV5-1	TRBJ2-1	-	15
CASSGKDGRRFETQYF	TGTGCCAGCAGCGGGAAGGACGGGAGGAGGTTTGAGACCCAGTACTTC	few	TRBV9	TRBJ2-5	TRBD2	16
CATSDESSGVETQYF	TGTGCCACCAGTGATGAGAGTAGCGGCGTAGAGACCCAGTACTTC	medium-sized	TRBV24-1	TRBJ2-5	-	15
CASSLGSGRATETQYF	TGTGCCAGCAGCTTAGGTAGCGGGAGGGCCACAGAGACCCAGTACTTC	medium-sized	TRBV7-2	TRBJ2-5	TRBD2	16
CASSLEGRGRTQYF	TGTGCCAGCAGCTTAGAAGGCAGGGGCCGGACCCAGTACTTC	many	TRBV7-9	TRBJ2-5	-	14
CASSVWTSGFSYNEQFF	TGTGCCAGCAGCGTCTGGACTAGCGGGTTCTCCTACAATGAGCAGTTCTTC	medium-sized	TRBV11-2	TRBJ2-1	TRBD2	17
CASSASSGSYETQYF	TGCGCCAGCAGCGCGTCTAGCGGGAGCTATGAGACCCAGTACTTC	medium-sized	TRBV5-1	TRBJ2-5	TRBD2	15
CASSPGGATEAFF	TGTGCCAGCTCACCGGGGGGGGCTACTGAAGCTTTCTTT	many	TRBV28	TRBJ1-1	-	13
CSVPGLAGEDTQYF	TGCAGCGTTCCGGGACTAGCGGGGGAGGATACGCAGTATTTT	medium-sized	TRBV29-1	TRBJ2-3	TRBD2	14
CASSGTPSSGANVLTF	TGTGCCAGCAGCGGGACGCCAAGCTCTGGGGCCAACGTCCTGACTTTC	many	TRBV12-3/TRBV12-4	TRBJ2-6	-	16
CASSETVIGYQETQYF	TGTGCCAGCAGTGAAACGGTGATTGGTTATCAAGAGACCCAGTACTTC	-	TRBV2	TRBJ2-5	-	16
CSAIDRGGKTQYF	TGCAGTGCAATAGACAGGGGAGGGAAGACCCAGTACTTC	-	TRBV20-1	TRBJ2-5	-	13
CASSLGGTDNEQFF	TGTGCCAGCAGTTTAGGTGGGACCGACAATGAGCAGTTCTTC	medium-sized	TRBV12-3/TRBV12-4	TRBJ2-1	-	14
CASSPGLHEQYF	TGTGCCAGCAGTCCGGGACTACACGAGCAGTACTTC	many	TRBV28	TRBJ2-7	TRBD2	12
CASSPGTGSDNEQFF	TGCGCCAGCAGTCCCGGGACAGGGAGCGACAATGAGCAGTTCTTC	many	TRBV5-1	TRBJ2-1	TRBD1	15
CSADPVGEETQYF	TGCAGTGCAGACCCGGTTGGGGAAGAGACCCAGTACTTC	many	TRBV20-1	TRBJ2-5	-	13
CAITQSVGIYEQYF	TGTGCCATCACCCAGTCGGTTGGAATCTACGAGCAGTACTTC	medium-sized	TRBV10-3	TRBJ2-7	-	14
CASSQDLGGVRTDTQYF	TGTGCCAGCAGCCAAGATCTGGGGGGAGTTCGCACAGATACGCAGTATTTT	-	TRBV14	TRBJ2-3	-	17
CSACQGLNTEAFF	TGCAGTGCTTGCCAGGGGTTGAACACTGAAGCTTTCTTT	few	TRBV20-1	TRBJ1-1	-	13
CASSVTSGWDYEQYF	TGTGCCAGCAGCGTAACTTCGGGATGGGACTACGAGCAGTACTTC	many	TRBV9	TRBJ2-7	-	15
CASSLGRQNTEAFF	TGTGCCAGCAGCTTGGGACGGCAGAACACTGAAGCTTTCTTT	many	TRBV5-8	TRBJ1-1	-	14
CASSLESGEGARSPLHF	TGTGCCAGCAGCTTAGAGAGTGGGGAGGGGGCAAGGTCACCCCTCCACTTT	medium-sized	TRBV11-2	TRBJ1-6	TRBD1	17
CSARQGPTNEKLFF	TGCAGTGCCCGACAGGGGCCAACTAATGAAAAACTGTTTTTT	-	TRBV20-1	TRBJ1-4	TRBD1	14
CASSFIGNEQYF	TGTGCCAGCAGTTTCATTGGGAACGAGCAGTACTTC	many	TRBV12-3/TRBV12-4	TRBJ2-7	-	12
CASTPGPSGDTQYF	TGTGCCAGCACCCCAGGGCCCTCGGGAGATACGCAGTATTTT	many	TRBV6-1	TRBJ2-3	-	14
CASSLHASYEQYF	TGCGCCAGCAGCCTACACGCTTCCTACGAGCAGTACTTC	many	TRBV5-1	TRBJ2-7	-	13
CASSLDRAYEQYF	TGTGCCAGCAGTCTGGACCGAGCCTACGAGCAGTACTTC	many	TRBV6-1	TRBJ2-7	-	13
CASSFSGGTGELFF	TGCGCCAGCAGCTTTAGCGGGGGCACCGGGGAGCTGTTTTTT	-	TRBV5-1	TRBJ2-2	TRBD2	14
CASSGRLAGGGADTQYF	TGCGCCAGCAGCGGGAGACTAGCGGGAGGAGGGGCAGATACGCAGTATTTT	many	TRBV5-1	TRBJ2-3	TRBD2	17
CASSYLGQGAYEQYF	TGTGCCAGCAGTTACTTGGGACAGGGGGCCTACGAGCAGTACTTC	many	TRBV6-6	TRBJ2-7	TRBD1	15
CASRVGQGTAFF	TGTGCCAGCAGGGTAGGACAGGGGACAGCTTTCTTT	many	TRBV2	TRBJ1-1	TRBD1	12
CSGGPATGELFF	TGCAGCGGGGGACCAGCCACCGGGGAGCTGTTTTTT	many	TRBV29-1	TRBJ2-2	-	12
CASTNRGANTGELFF	TGTGCCAGCACCAACAGGGGGGCGAACACCGGGGAGCTGTTTTTT	many	TRBV7-2	TRBJ2-2	TRBD1	15
CASSPRTETQYF	TGTGCCAGCAGCCCTCGCACGGAGACCCAGTACTTC	many	TRBV7-9	TRBJ2-5	-	12
CASSLMQNTGELFF	TGCGCCAGCAGCTTGATGCAGAACACCGGGGAGCTGTTTTTT	many	TRBV5-1	TRBJ2-2	-	14
CASTSRRGAGYNEQFF	TGTGCCAGCACCTCCCGCCGGGGCGCCGGCTACAATGAGCAGTTCTTC	many	TRBV6-5	TRBJ2-1	-	16
CASSEPGRHLQETQYF	TGCGCCAGCAGTGAGCCGGGACGGCACCTTCAAGAGACCCAGTACTTC	medium-sized	TRBV10-2	TRBJ2-5	-	16
CASRPGQISNQPQHF	TGTGCCAGCAGACCCGGACAGATTAGCAATCAGCCCCAGCATTTT	medium-sized	TRBV12-3/TRBV12-4	TRBJ1-5	-	15
CASSLSDTGVEQFF	TGCGCCAGCAGCCTTAGTGACACGGGAGTAGAGCAGTTCTTC	medium-sized	TRBV4-1	TRBJ2-1	-	14
CASSVRTGRSGEQYF	TGTGCCAGCAGCGTACGGACAGGGCGTTCAGGGGAGCAGTACTTC	medium-sized	TRBV3-1	TRBJ2-7	TRBD1	15
CASSEEMVTRDTF	TGTGCCAGCAGTGAAGAGATGGTAACCAGAGACACCTTC	many	TRBV2	TRBJ1-2	-	13
CASSPTATGSSYNSPLHF	TGTGCCAGCTCACCAACCGCGACAGGGAGCTCCTATAATTCACCCCTTCACTTT	many	TRBV18	TRBJ1-6	TRBD1	18
CSVTSRKTGGNEQFF	TGCAGCGTTACTTCTCGGAAAACTGGGGGGAATGAGCAGTTCTTC	medium-sized	TRBV29-1	TRBJ2-1	-	15
CASSRQGGAEETQYF	TGCGCCAGCAGCCGACAGGGGGGCGCTGAAGAGACCCAGTACTTC	medium-sized	TRBV5-1	TRBJ2-5	TRBD1	15
CASSGQGGAGEAFF	TGTGCCAGCAGCGGACAAGGGGGGGCAGGTGAAGCTTTCTTT	many	TRBV3-1	TRBJ1-1	-	14
CASSFSPTRQGWVPGELFF	TGTGCCAGCAGTTTTTCCCCCACGCGACAGGGATGGGTACCCGGGGAGCTGTTTTTT	many	TRBV28	TRBJ2-2	TRBD1	19
CASSQYKAGNYGYTF	TGTGCCAGCAGCCAGTATAAGGCAGGAAACTATGGCTACACCTTC	many	TRBV14	TRBJ1-2	-	15